Below, 8 T cell receptor beta chains from the same sample are listed, as sequenced in a study of cytomegalovirus exposure and HLA in healthy donors. This PCR relied on a set of 60 Vbeta primers and 13 Jbeta primers. Produced via immunoSEQ multiplex PCR; TCRdb's table is partial and in-frame only. The table shows about 170,000 clones, with more than 70% occurring only once. Sequenced: PBMCs. The receptors were gathered from a boy between 2 and 15 years old in good health and CMV-seronegative.

The V gene is TRBV18, the J gene TRBJ1-5; TRBD1 matches 8 bases. V shed 4 bases, J shed 5 bases, and the junction held 4 bases outside the gene matches. This CDR3 is built from 14 residues. CDR1 is KGHSH and CDR2 is LQKENI in the germline V gene. The CDR3 sequence: CASSRQGRDQPQHF. The CDR3 DNA reads TGTGCCAGCTCACGACAGGGGAGGGATCAGCCCCAGCATTTT. The variable domain in full, completed from reference TRBV18 and TRBJ1-5, reads NAGVMQNPRHLVRRRGQEARLRCSPMKGHSHVYWYRQLPEEGLKFMVYLQKENIIDESGMPKERFSAEFPKEGPSILRIQQVVRGDSAAYFCASSRQGRDQPQHFGDGTRLSIL.

The rearrangement links TRBV13 to TRBJ2-4; 10 bases match TRBD1. The CDR3 contains 16 residues. Germline assignment: CDR1 PRHDT and CDR2 FYEKMQ (reference sequence). The V segment lost 5 bases and the J segment 4 bases; nucleotides outside the gene matches: 8. DNA of the CDR3: TGTGCCAGCAGCCGACCACGGGGACAGGGGAAAAACATTCAGTACTTC. Translation gives CASSRPRGQGKNIQYF.

This chain's CDR3 is CASSPGAGGILTKNIQYF. The CDR3 DNA reads TGCGCCAGCAGCCCAGGGGCGGGGGGCATCCTTACCAAAAACATTCAGTACTTC. The chain employs TRBV4-1 and TRBJ2-4, with 8 positions matching TRBD2. V dropped 4 bases and J dropped 2; count of bases not matched to a gene: 13. The germline gives CDR1 MGHRA, CDR2 YSYEKL. The CDR3 is 18 amino acids.

The chain is built from TRBV6-5 and TRBJ1-4, with 10 bases fitting TRBD1. This CDR3 has 14 residues. In germline, CDR1 is MNHEY, CDR2 SVGAGI. Losses at the gene ends were 4 bases for V and 9 bases for J; bases not matched to a gene: 5. As DNA, the CDR3 is TGTGCCAGCAGTTTGGACAGGGGGTGGAAAAAACTGTTTTTT. Encoded protein: CASSLDRGWKKLFF.

The chain joins TRBV10-2 to TRBJ1-1, with no clear D. CDR1 WSHSY and CDR2 SAAADI come from the germline V gene. CDR3 length: 10 residues. V lost 10 bases and J 8 bases, leaving 11 bases between the germline ends. The DNA for the CDR3 is TGCGCCACCGGACTGATAGAAGCTTTCTTT. Translating gives CATGLIEAFF.

V is TRBV30 and J is TRBJ1-4; weak D call: TRBD1 (6 bases). There are 15 residues in the CDR3. Germline CDR1 and CDR2: GTSNPN and SVGIG (reference sequence). V lost 5 bases and J lost 0, with 13 bases in between. CDR3 in amino acids: CAWGQSLPTNEKLFF. CDR3 sequence (DNA): TGTGCCTGGGGACAGTCCCTCCCAACTAATGAAAAACTGTTTTTT. Complete variable domain (other parts from reference TRBV30 and TRBJ1-4): SQTIHQWPATLVQPVGSPLSLECTVEGTSNPNLYWYRQAAGRGLQLLFYSVGIGQISSEVPQNLSASRPQDRQFILSSKKLLLSDSGFYLCAWGQSLPTNEKLFFGSGTQLSVL.

The V gene is TRBV19, the J gene TRBJ2-5; D is possibly TRBD2 (5 bases). The CDR3 consists of 13 residues. Germline values: CDR1 LNHDA, CDR2 SQIVND (reference sequence). V was cut by 4 bases and J by 2 bases, with 8 bases left in between. The CDR3 sequence: CASSTSGQETQYF. Here the CDR3 DNA reads TGTGCCAGTAGTACAAGCGGACAAGAGACCCAGTACTTC. The full variable domain, with the rest looked up from reference TRBV19 and TRBJ2-5, is DGGITQSPKYLFRKEGQNVTLSCEQNLNHDAMYWYRQDPGQGLRLIYYSQIVNDFQKGDIAEGYSVSREKKESFPLTVTSAQKNPTAFYLCASSTSGQETQYFGPGTRLLVL.

This clone was seen once. V and J are TRBV30 and TRBJ1-2; D might be TRBD1 (6 bases). V dropped 0 bases and J dropped 6 bases, with 14 bases sitting between them. There are 14 residues in the CDR3. The V gene's germline CDR1 is GTSNPN and CDR2 SVGIG (reference sequence). In DNA, the CDR3 is TGTGCCTGGAGTGTAATGGCAGGGGCGCATGGCTACACCTTC. Its protein is CAWSVMAGAHGYTF.